Reported below is one T cell receptor (beta chain). Its matching antigen is unknown. These data belong to a study of T cell responses to AZD1222 COVID-19 vaccine. Overall study findings and caveats: Females outnumbered males among donors, who were mostly white British; clonal diversity was possibly underestimated. Targets within unmutated variant regions were reportedly found for nearly half of spike-specific TCRs.

Using immunoSEQ multiplex PCR, the repertoire was profiled, and TCRdb retains in-frame clones only, with some absent. This table holds 120,000 or so clones, roughly 90% found once. Per germline, CDR1 SGHDT and CDR2 YYEEEE. V was clipped by 0 bases and J by 5 bases; unmatched bases: 6. The CDR3 consists of 15 residues. The chain couples TRBV5-6 to TRBJ2-5; the match to TRBD1 covers 8 bases. The sample consisted of peripheral blood, taken on day 0 of AZD1222 vaccination. The sequence was obtained from an adult in good health. CDR3 DNA sequence: TGTGCCAGCAGCTTGGGCTCAGGGGGCGCCGAGACCCAGTACTTC. It specifies CASSLGSGGAETQYF.